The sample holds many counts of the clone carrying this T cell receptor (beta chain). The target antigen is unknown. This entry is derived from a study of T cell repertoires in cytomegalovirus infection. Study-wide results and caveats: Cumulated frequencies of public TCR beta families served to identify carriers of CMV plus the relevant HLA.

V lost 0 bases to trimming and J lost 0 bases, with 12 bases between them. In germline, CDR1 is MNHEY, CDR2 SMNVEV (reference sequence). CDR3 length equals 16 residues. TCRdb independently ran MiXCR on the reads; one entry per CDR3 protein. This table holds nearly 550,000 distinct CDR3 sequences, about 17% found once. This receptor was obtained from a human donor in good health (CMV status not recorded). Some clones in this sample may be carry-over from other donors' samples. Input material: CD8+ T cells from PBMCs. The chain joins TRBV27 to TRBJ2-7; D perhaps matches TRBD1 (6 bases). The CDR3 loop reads CASSLSWGTSSYEQYF. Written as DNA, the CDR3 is TGTGCCAGCAGTTTATCGTGGGGGACAAGCTCCTACGAGCAGTACTTC.